One and the same sample provided the 27 T cell receptor beta chains below, sequenced in a study of blood T cell repertoires in COVID-19. Using immunoSEQ multiplex PCR, the repertoire was profiled, and TCRdb retains in-frame clones only, with some absent. The sample has over 120,000 clones, about 76% seen once; the top ten hold roughly 5.2%. Sample: peripheral blood. These receptors all come from a woman in her 70s with COVID-19, enrolled during active disease.

The rearrangement uses TRBV5-4 and TRBJ1-2, with 7 positions matching TRBD1. The CDR3 consists of 15 residues. The germline V gene has CDR1 SGHNT and CDR2 YYREEE (reference sequence). The V and J ends lost 0 bases and 3 bases, in that order; junction bases with no gene match: 5. DNA for the CDR3: TGTGCCAGCAGCTTGGAGGGGCAGGGGGACTATGGCTACACCTTC. Amino acids: CASSLEGQGDYGYTF.

The V call is TRBV28, the J call TRBJ1-4; the D is unclear. Deletions cut 3 bases from V and 8 bases from J, with 25 bases between. Per the germline V gene, CDR1 is MDHEN and CDR2 is SYDVKM. The CDR3 has 18 residues. The CDR3 DNA sequence: TGTGCCAGCAGTTTTGACTTCGATAGAGGAATAGAGGGAGAAAAACTGTTTTTT. It codes for CASSFDFDRGIEGEKLFF.

This clone was recorded only once. Here the CDR3 reads CASSIRGPETQYF. In DNA, the CDR3 is TGTGCCAGTAGTATCAGGGGGCCGGAGACCCAGTACTTC. The chain combines TRBV19 with TRBJ2-5; 8 bases fit TRBD1. CDR3 length: 13 residues. With V trimmed by 3 bases and J by 5 bases, 2 bases remained unmatched. Germline lookup yields CDR1 LNHDA and CDR2 SQIVND (reference sequence).

This chain joins TRBV19 and TRBJ1-1; tentatively, D is TRBD1 (5 bases). Germline CDR1 LNHDA, CDR2 SQIVND (reference sequence). This CDR3 comprises 13 residues. Trimming cost V 6 bases and J 4 bases, with 12 bases left between them. This CDR3 is CASSTGTITEAFF. CDR3 coding DNA: TGTGCCAGTAGCACCGGGACTATCACTGAAGCTTTCTTT.

The chain recombines TRBV4-3 with TRBJ2-3; tentative D call: TRBD2 (5 bases). The V gene's germline CDR1 is LGHNA and CDR2 YSLEER. This CDR3 has 17 residues. The V end was cut by 3 bases, the J end by 4 bases, with 20 bases between. CDR3 sequence (DNA): TGCGCCAGCAGCCAGGGGATAGAGGGAATGAGTGCAGATACGCAGTATTTT. This translates into CASSQGIEGMSADTQYF.

This chain's CDR3 is CASSGDRGYYGYTF. In DNA form, the CDR3 reads TGTGCCAGCAGCGGGGACAGGGGATACTATGGCTACACCTTC. The chain combines TRBV5-4 with TRBJ1-2, with 10 bases that match TRBD1. The junction had 3 bases not matched to a gene; V was cut back by 4 bases and J by 3 bases. CDR1 is SGHNT, CDR2 YYREEE, per germline (reference sequence). The CDR3 covers 14 residues.

The chain joins TRBV6-5 to TRBJ1-4; no clear D. This CDR3 contains 14 residues. V lost 3 bases and J 1 base, leaving 6 bases between the germline ends. Germline values: CDR1 MNHEY, CDR2 SVGAGI. The CDR3 DNA reads TGTGCCAGCAGTTATGGCCAAACTAATGAAAAACTGTTTTTT. It specifies CASSYGQTNEKLFF.

This sequence joins TRBV28 and TRBJ1-1, with a weak D call TRBD1 (5 bases). V lost 7 bases and J 8 bases, leaving 11 bases between the germline ends. Germline CDR1 is MDHEN and CDR2 is SYDVKM. CDR3 size: 11 residues. CDR3 loop: CASTRQQEAFF. The CDR3 DNA follows: TGTGCCAGCACTCGACAGCAAGAAGCTTTCTTT.

Worth noting for this clone: This may be a read error, as it is one base from a much larger clone. This chain links TRBV12-3 or TRBV12-4 with TRBJ1-1; tentatively, D is TRBD1 (6 bases). Trimming removed 7 bases from V and 10 bases from J, with 16 bases in between. The CDR3 has 12 amino acids. The CDR3 nucleotides read TGTGCCAGCACCCACAGGGCGACAGCAGCTTTCTTT. This codes for CASTHRATAAFF.

The chain uses TRBV28 and TRBJ1-3, with D unclear. V lost 9 bases to trimming and J lost 0 bases, with 18 bases between them. The CDR3 is made up of 16 amino acids. Per the germline V gene, CDR1 is MDHEN and CDR2 is SYDVKM. The DNA of the CDR3 is TGTGCCAGTGCACCCCCGCCGGGATTCTCTGGAAACACCATATATTTT. Residues: CASAPPPGFSGNTIYF.

The count of this clone is one. CDR3 region: CASSTGGEQYF. In DNA form, the CDR3 reads TGTGCCAGTAGTACGGGAGGCGAGCAGTACTTC. J is TRBJ2-7 and V is TRBV19; TRBD2 agrees at 7 bases. This CDR3 has 11 amino acids. CDR1 and CDR2 (germline): LNHDA, SQIVND (reference sequence). With 4 bases clipped from V and 6 bases from J, the junction kept 0 bases outside the gene matches.

J is TRBJ2-7 and V is TRBV3-1 (or the pseudogene TRBV3-2); 7 bases are a match to TRBD2. From germline, CDR1 is LGHDT and CDR2 YNNKEL (reference sequence). The CDR3 runs to 15 residues. The V gene end was trimmed by 4 bases and the J gene end by 2 bases; junction bases not matched to a gene: 8. The CDR3 sequence: CASSPSGTIPYEQYF. The CDR3 nucleotides are TGTGCCAGCAGCCCCTCCGGGACTATCCCCTACGAGCAGTACTTC.

V and J are TRBV19 and TRBJ2-1, with D possibly being TRBD2 (5 bases). The V gene's germline CDR1 is LNHDA and CDR2 SQIVND (reference sequence). This CDR3 comprises 13 residues. Trimming stripped 3 bases from V and 7 bases from J, with 10 bases between. This CDR3 is CASSILAQNEQFF. CDR3 DNA: TGTGCCAGTAGTATTCTAGCCCAGAATGAGCAGTTCTTC.

This clone was observed a single time. The J gene is TRBJ1-2, the V gene TRBV27, with D unclear. V lost 5 bases and J lost 7, with 11 bases in between. This CDR3 region has 12 residues. Germline CDR1 is MNHEY and CDR2 is SMNVEV (reference sequence). CDR3 sequence (DNA): TGTGCCAGCAGTACGCCCGGTAGTGGCTACACCTTC. It codes for CASSTPGSGYTF.

The chain employs TRBV18 and TRBJ2-3; possibly TRBD1 for D (5 bases). The CDR3 is 14 residues long. Trimming removed 3 bases at V and 3 bases at J, with 10 bases between. In germline, CDR1 is KGHSH, CDR2 LQKENI. The CDR3 nucleotides read TGTGCCAGCTCACCGTTAGGGGAAACAGATACGCAGTATTTT. Its translation is CASSPLGETDTQYF.

The gene calls are TRBV10-3 and TRBJ1-1; D is uncertain. The germline CDR1 and CDR2 sequences are ENHRY and SYGVKD. This CDR3 spans 13 amino acids. Trimming stripped 6 bases from V and 5 bases from J, with 13 bases between. CDR3 coding DNA: TGTGCCATCAGCGACGGGGAGGGAACTGAAGCTTTCTTT. This sequence encodes CAISDGEGTEAFF.

The gene calls are TRBV3-1 (or the pseudogene TRBV3-2) and TRBJ2-3; possible D gene TRBD2, 5 bases. The germline CDR1 and CDR2 sequences are LGHDT and YNNKEL (reference sequence). The CDR3 loop spans 15 amino acids. V lost 0 bases to trimming and J lost 0 bases, with 7 bases between them. The DNA of the CDR3 is TGTGCCAGCAGCCAAGAGACGGGGAGCACAGATACGCAGTATTTT. Translated, it gives CASSQETGSTDTQYF.

The chain carries TRBV19 and TRBJ1-1, with TRBD1 matching over 10 bases. The J segment lost 7 bases and the V segment lost 9 bases, leaving 8 bases of the junction unmatched. The germline V gene has CDR1 LNHDA and CDR2 SQIVND (reference sequence). This CDR3 has 13 amino acids. CDR3 sequence (DNA): TGTGCCAGCAGAGACAGGGGGCAAGGTGAAGCTTTCTTT. It is translated as CASRDRGQGEAFF.

The rearrangement uses TRBV5-1 and TRBJ2-7; 9 nucleotides line up with TRBD2. The CDR3 has 18 amino acids. Germline V CDR1 and CDR2: SGHRS, YFSETQ. V trimming: 4 bases; J trimming: 3 bases; junction bases outside the gene matches: 17. The CDR3 DNA reads as TGCGCCAGCAGCCCCGTTGTTAGCGGGGGTTCGGTCCGCTACGAGCAGTACTTC. This translates into CASSPVVSGGSVRYEQYF.

The table lists this clone with a few counts. This chain links TRBV5-1 with TRBJ2-1; a possible D gene is TRBD2 (6 bases). This CDR3 has 15 residues. Trimming shortened V by 4 bases and J by 4 bases, and 15 bases separated the two germline ends. From germline, CDR1 is SGHRS and CDR2 YFSETQ. CDR3 coding DNA: TGCGCCAGCAGCGTTAGCGGCCTGGTTTACAATGAGCAGTTCTTC. This codes for CASSVSGLVYNEQFF.

The rearrangement uses TRBV6-5 and TRBJ1-2; no clear D gene. This CDR3 contains 15 residues. Trimming took 7 bases from V and 3 from J, leaving 18 bases between them. CDR1 MNHEY and CDR2 SVGAGI come from the germline V gene. CDR3 DNA: TGTGCCAGCACCGCGGGGTCTCACGCCTACTATGGCTACACCTTC. Protein product: CASTAGSHAYYGYTF.

The gene calls are TRBV30 and TRBJ1-2; TRBD1 is a possible D gene (5 bases). The germline CDR1 and CDR2 sequences are GTSNPN and SVGIG (reference sequence). The CDR3 is 14 amino acids. The V end was cut by 2 bases, the J end by 3 bases, with 13 bases between. CDR3 sequence: CAWSPFRQYYGYTF. As DNA, the CDR3 is TGTGCCTGGAGTCCCTTCCGACAGTACTATGGCTACACCTTC.

This clone came up a few times. The chain combines TRBV25-1 with TRBJ2-7, with D maybe TRBD2 (6 bases). Between the trimmed V and J ends, which lost 6 bases and 3 bases, there was a span of 18 bases. Germline loops: CDR1 MGHDK, CDR2 SYGVNS. There are 15 residues in the CDR3. The chain's CDR3 is CASSGTGDRRYEQYF. The DNA for the CDR3 is TGTGCCAGCAGCGGGACTGGGGACCGGCGCTACGAGCAGTACTTC.

This clone has just one count. J is TRBJ2-3 and V is TRBV5-5, with 7 bases aligning to TRBD1. The V gene's germline CDR1 is SGHKS and CDR2 YYEKEE (reference sequence). The CDR3 runs to 15 residues. V shed 3 bases, J shed 1 base, and the junction held 5 bases outside the gene matches. CDR3: CASSYRDSRTDTQYF. The DNA of the CDR3 is TGTGCCAGCAGCTACCGGGACAGCCGCACAGATACGCAGTATTTT.

This chain uses TRBV2 with TRBJ1-1; a possible D gene is TRBD1 (6 bases). Deletions cut 5 bases from V and 3 bases from J, with 16 bases between. There are 15 residues in the CDR3. Germline CDR1 is SNHLY and CDR2 is FYNNEI. The CDR3 here is CASSFINREHTEAFF. In nucleotides, the CDR3 is TGTGCCAGCAGTTTTATAAACAGGGAGCACACTGAAGCTTTCTTT.

This chain joins TRBV18 and TRBJ2-1; 7 bases agree with TRBD1. V dropped 3 bases and J dropped 10; count of bases not matched to a gene: 18. The CDR3 is made up of 17 amino acids. Germline V lookup: CDR1 KGHSH, CDR2 LQKENI. CDR3 DNA: TGTGCCAGCTCACCCCTCTCACAGGGGACCCACGTAGGGGAGCAGTTCTTC. Protein: CASSPLSQGTHVGEQFF.

This clone was seen a handful of times. This chain links TRBV6-1 with TRBJ2-4, with TRBD2 matching 7 bases. This CDR3 contains 20 residues. The germline CDR1 and CDR2 sequences are MNHNS and SASEGT. V shed 2 bases and J 2 bases; nucleotides not matched to a gene: 18. The CDR3 region is CASSELSPTALAATKNIQYF. The CDR3 coding sequence is TGTGCCAGCAGTGAATTATCCCCCACGGCCCTAGCGGCAACCAAAAACATTCAGTACTTC.